This T cell receptor (beta chain) derives from a study of blood T cells in healthy people across ages. V was trimmed by 2 bases and J by 6 bases, leaving 12 bases between them. This CDR3 spans 14 amino acids. The germline V gene has CDR1 SGHDT and CDR2 YYEEEE. Through a sample-barcoded 5' primer and a J-beta primer mix, a second PCR was run for roughly 6 to 11 cycles. Each CDR3 protein gets one entry after TCRdb re-called the 5' RACE reads with MiXCR. The sample holds over a million distinct CDR3 sequences, under 30% seen once. In addition, the sample was reused for a study of T cells of mothers and their children. That paper notes: A few healthy Caucasian mothers, along with their six children, served as the donors. The second PCR's M1S primer added sample barcodes and 2-4 random nucleotides.

The source material was blood. This sequence originates from a girl aged 2 to 10 in good health. The rearrangement joins TRBV5-6 to TRBJ1-5; D is possibly TRBD1 (6 bases). The CDR3 coding sequence is TGTGCCAGCAGCTTCGGCAGGGGAGGTCAGCCCCAGCATTTT. It translates to CASSFGRGGQPQHF. Combining the CDR3 with reference TRBV5-6 and TRBJ1-5 gives the whole variable domain DAGVTQSPTHLIKTRGQQVTLRCSPKSGHDTVSWYQQALGQGPQFIFQYYEEEERQRGNFPDRFSGHQFPNYSSELNVNALLLGDSALYLCASSFGRGGQPQHFGDGTRLSIL.